This section outlines one T cell receptor (beta chain) sequence together with its context. Its antigen target is currently unknown. The record has no base qualities; no much larger clone is one base away. This sample is drawn from a study of T cell changes during pregnancy in multiple sclerosis (dated by TCRdb to the late 2010s). Background for the entire study: The study looked at changes in the T cell repertoire across pregnancy in women with multiple sclerosis.

Based on the germline V gene (reference sequence), the CDR1 and CDR2 sequences are MNHEY and SMNVEV. Measured from the cysteine to the phenylalanine, the CDR3 is 18 residues long. The kept DNA is CDR3 alone, 54 bases in frame from the first base. The germline V end is reduced by 5 bases and the J end by 7 bases; junction bases left unmatched: 15. The library was made by the immunoSEQ multiplex PCR assay. This is the immuneACCESS table as TCRdb keeps it, with only in-frame sequences that have V and J called. A part of the clones is gone; compared with another copy, unresolved V genes explain less than half, and the rest is unexplained. The sample profile shows about 100,000 clones; around 93% of them were found once. The ten largest clones capture more than 1.5% of the sample.

Sequenced here: peripheral blood, sampled after pregnancy. The chain links TRBV27 with TRBJ2-1; 12 junctional bases match TRBD2. This TCR derives from a female donor with multiple sclerosis, enrolled in a pregnancy study. The CDR3 in this case is CASSNPLRLAGGANEQFF. The DNA sequence is TGTGCCAGCAGTAACCCTCTCCGGCTAGCGGGAGGGGCTAATGAGCAGTTCTTC.